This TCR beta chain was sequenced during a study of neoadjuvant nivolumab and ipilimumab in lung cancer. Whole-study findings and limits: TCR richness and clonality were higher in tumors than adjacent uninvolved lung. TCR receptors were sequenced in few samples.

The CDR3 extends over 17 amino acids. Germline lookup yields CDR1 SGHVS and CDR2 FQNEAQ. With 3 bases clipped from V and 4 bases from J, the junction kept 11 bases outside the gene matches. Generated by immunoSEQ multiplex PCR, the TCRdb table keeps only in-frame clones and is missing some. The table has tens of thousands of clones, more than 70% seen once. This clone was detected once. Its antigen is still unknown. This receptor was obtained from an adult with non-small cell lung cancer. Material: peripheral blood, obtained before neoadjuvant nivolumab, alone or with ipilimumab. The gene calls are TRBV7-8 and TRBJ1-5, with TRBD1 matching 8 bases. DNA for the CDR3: TGTGCCAGCAGCTTCCGACGCGACAGGGGCACTAATCAGCCCCAGCATTTT. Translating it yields CASSFRRDRGTNQPQHF.